This T cell receptor (beta chain) was sequenced for a study of cytomegalovirus exposure and HLA in healthy donors. General study results and limits: Earlier findings revealed that most TCR beta V segments proved productive either about 87% or about 30% of the time. The authors listed roughly 150 TCR beta chains as cytomegalovirus-associated.

The CDR3 has 15 amino acids. Trimming cost V 7 bases and J 0 bases, with 16 bases left between them. Germline CDR1 MNHEY, CDR2 SVGAGI. Donors had nominal health at sampling but likely had unrecorded immune exposures. The PCR made use of 60 Vbeta and 13 Jbeta primers. Assay used: immunoSEQ multiplex PCR; TCRdb lists only in-frame clones, some missing. This sample has under 150,000 clones, with around two thirds found just once. Turning to this clone: The antigen remains unidentified.

Sequenced material: PBMCs. The TCR originated in a human donor in good health. The genes are TRBV6-5 and TRBJ2-7; D is undetermined. CDR3 DNA: TGTGCCAGCACGTCTGGGCGAGAGAGCTCCTACGAGCAGTACTTC. This gives the protein CASTSGRESSYEQYF.